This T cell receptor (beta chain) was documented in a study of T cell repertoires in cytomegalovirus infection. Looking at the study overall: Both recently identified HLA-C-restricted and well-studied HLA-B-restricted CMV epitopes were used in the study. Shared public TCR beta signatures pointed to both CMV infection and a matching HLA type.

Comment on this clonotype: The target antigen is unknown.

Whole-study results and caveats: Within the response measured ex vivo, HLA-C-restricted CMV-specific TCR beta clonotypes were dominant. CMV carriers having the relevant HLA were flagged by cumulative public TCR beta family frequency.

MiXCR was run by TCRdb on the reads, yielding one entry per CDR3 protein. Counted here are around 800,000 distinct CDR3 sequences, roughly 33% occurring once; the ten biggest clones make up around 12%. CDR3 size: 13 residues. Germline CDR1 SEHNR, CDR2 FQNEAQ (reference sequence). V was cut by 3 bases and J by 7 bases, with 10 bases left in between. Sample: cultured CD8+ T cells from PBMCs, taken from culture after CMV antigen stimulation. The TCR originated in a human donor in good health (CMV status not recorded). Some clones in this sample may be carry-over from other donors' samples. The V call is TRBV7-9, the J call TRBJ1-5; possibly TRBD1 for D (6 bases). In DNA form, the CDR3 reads TGTGCCAGCAGCTTTCCAGGGGCCCAGCCCCAGCATTTT. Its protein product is CASSFPGAQPQHF.